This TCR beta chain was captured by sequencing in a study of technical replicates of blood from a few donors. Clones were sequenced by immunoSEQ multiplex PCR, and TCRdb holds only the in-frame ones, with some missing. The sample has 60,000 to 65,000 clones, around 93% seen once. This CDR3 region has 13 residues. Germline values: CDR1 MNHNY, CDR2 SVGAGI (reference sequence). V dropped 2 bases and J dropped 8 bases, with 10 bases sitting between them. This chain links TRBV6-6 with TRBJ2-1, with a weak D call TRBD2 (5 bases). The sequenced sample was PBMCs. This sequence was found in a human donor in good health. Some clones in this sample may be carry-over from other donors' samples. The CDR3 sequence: CASSYGTRDEQFF. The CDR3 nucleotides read TGTGCCAGCAGTTACGGCACTAGGGATGAGCAGTTCTTC.